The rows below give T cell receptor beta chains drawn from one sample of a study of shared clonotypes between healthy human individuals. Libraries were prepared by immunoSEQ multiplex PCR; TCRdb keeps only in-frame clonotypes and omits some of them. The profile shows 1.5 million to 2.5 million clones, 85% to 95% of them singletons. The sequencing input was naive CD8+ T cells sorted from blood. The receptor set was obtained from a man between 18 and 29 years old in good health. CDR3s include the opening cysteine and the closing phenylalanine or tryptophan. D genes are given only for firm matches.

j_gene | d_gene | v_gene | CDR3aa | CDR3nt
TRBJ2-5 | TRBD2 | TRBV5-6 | CASSLEGPLAGGHQETQYF | TGTGCCAGCAGCTTGGAAGGGCCCCTAGCGGGGGGGCATCAAGAGACCCAGTACTTC
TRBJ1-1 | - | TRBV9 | CASSVSGVTEAFF | TGTGCCAGCAGCGTCTCAGGTGTCACTGAAGCTTTCTTT
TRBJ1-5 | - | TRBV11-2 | CASSRQGNQPQHF | TGTGCCAGCAGCCGACAGGGCAATCAGCCCCAGCATTTT
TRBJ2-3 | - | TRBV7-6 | CASSLTGGAYTDTQYF | TGTGCCAGCAGCTTAACGGGGGGCGCGTACACAGATACGCAGTATTTT
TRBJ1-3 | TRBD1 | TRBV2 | CASSDRGVITIYF | TGTGCCAGCAGCGACAGGGGCGTCATCACCATATATTTT
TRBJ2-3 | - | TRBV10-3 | CAISAGSTDTQYF | TGTGCCATCAGTGCCGGGAGTACAGATACGCAGTATTTT
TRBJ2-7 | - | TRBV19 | CASSTRLSDEQYF | TGTGCCAGTAGTACGCGCCTGTCGGACGAGCAGTACTTC
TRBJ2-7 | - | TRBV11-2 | CASSLGSGGRERSYEQYF | TGTGCCAGCAGCTTAGGGTCAGGGGGGAGGGAACGCTCCTACGAGCAGTACTTC
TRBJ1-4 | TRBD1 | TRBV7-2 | CASSSRQGVDEKLFF | TGTGCCAGCAGCTCCAGACAGGGCGTGGATGAAAAACTGTTTTTT
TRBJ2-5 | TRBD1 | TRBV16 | CASSPMVGTEYF | TGTGCCAGCAGCCCAATGGTCGGGACAGAGTACTTC
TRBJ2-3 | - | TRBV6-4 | CASSDSWMTDTQYF | TGTGCCAGCAGTGACTCGTGGATGACAGATACGCAGTATTTT
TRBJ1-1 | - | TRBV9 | CASSVVGGRTEAFF | TGTGCCAGCAGCGTAGTTGGGGGGCGGACTGAAGCTTTCTTT
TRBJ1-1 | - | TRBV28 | CASRPPHTEAFF | TGTGCCAGCCGCCCCCCCCACACTGAAGCTTTCTTT
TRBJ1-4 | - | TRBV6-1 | CASSELGWVQEKLFF | TGTGCCAGCAGTGAATTGGGTTGGGTTCAGGAAAAACTGTTTTTT
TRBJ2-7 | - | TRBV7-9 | CASSHPSPYEQYF | TGTGCCAGCAGCCATCCGTCCCCCTACGAGCAGTACTTC
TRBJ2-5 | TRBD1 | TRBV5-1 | CASSLQGYQETQYF | TGCGCCAGCAGCCTACAGGGGTACCAAGAGACCCAGTACTTC
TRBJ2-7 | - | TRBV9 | CASSVGSDSGVYEQYF | TGTGCCAGCAGCGTAGGATCGGACAGCGGAGTCTACGAGCAGTACTTC
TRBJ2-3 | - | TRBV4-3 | CASSQDGPSTDTQYF | TGCGCCAGCAGCCAAGATGGCCCATCCACAGATACGCAGTATTTT
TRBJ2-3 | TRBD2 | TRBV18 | CASSPKGGLDTTDTQYF | TGTGCCAGCTCACCGAAGGGAGGACTAGATACGACAGATACGCAGTATTTT
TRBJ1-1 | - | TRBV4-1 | CASSPGPQNTEAFF | TGCGCCAGCAGCCCTGGACCGCAGAACACTGAAGCTTTCTTT